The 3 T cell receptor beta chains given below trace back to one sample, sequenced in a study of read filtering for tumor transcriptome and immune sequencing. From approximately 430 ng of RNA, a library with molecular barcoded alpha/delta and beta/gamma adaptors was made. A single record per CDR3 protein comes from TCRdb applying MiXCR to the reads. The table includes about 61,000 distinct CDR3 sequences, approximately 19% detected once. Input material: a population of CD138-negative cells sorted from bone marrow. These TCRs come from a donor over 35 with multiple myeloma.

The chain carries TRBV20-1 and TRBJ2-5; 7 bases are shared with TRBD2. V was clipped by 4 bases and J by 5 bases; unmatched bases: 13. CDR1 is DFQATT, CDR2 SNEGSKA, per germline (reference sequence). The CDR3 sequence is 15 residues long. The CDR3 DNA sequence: TGCAGTGCTATGTCGGTAGCGGGCCCTGGGGAGACCCAGTACTTC. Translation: CSAMSVAGPGETQYF.

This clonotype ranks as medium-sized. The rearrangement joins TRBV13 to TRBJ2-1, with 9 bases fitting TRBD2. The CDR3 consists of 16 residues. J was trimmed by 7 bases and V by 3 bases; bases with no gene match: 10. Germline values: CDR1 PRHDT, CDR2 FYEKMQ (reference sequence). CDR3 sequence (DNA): TGTGCCAGCAGCTTCACCGGGACTAGCTTTGGGAATGAGCAGTTCTTC. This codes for CASSFTGTSFGNEQFF.

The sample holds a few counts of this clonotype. The CDR3 is CASRQTRGLAGTIEQFF. The CDR3 DNA reads TGTGCCAGCAGACAAACCCGTGGACTAGCGGGGACAATAGAGCAGTTCTTC. The chain has TRBV12-3 or TRBV12-4 and TRBJ2-1; 12 positions match TRBD2. This CDR3 spans 17 amino acids. V shed 6 bases, J shed 10 bases, and the junction held 16 bases outside the gene matches.